Below are 16 T cell receptor beta chains sequenced from a single sample in a study of early T cells in non-severe SARS-CoV-2 infection. TCRdb reprocessed the 5' RACE reads via MiXCR and lists one record per CDR3 protein. The table has about 83,000 distinct CDR3 sequences, approximately 14% seen once; the top ten hold about 1.5%. Sequencing was performed on whole blood. The receptors were gathered from an adult who was a healthcare worker with PCR-confirmed SARS-CoV-2 infection or an uninfected control (not recorded which).

Many counts were recorded for this clonotype. This chain joins TRBV11-2 and TRBJ2-3; D unresolved. Deletions cut 4 bases from V and 1 base from J, with 15 bases between. Germline loops: CDR1 SGHAT, CDR2 FQNNGV. The CDR3 is 16 amino acids. The CDR3 DNA reads TGTGCCAGCAGCTCCCGACCCCACTGGGGCACAGATACGCAGTATTTT. Translating gives CASSSRPHWGTDTQYF. The full variable domain, with the rest looked up from reference TRBV11-2 and TRBJ2-3, is EAGVAQSPRYKIIEKRQSVAFWCNPISGHATLYWYQQILGQGPKLLIQFQNNGVVDDSQLPKDRFSAERLKGVDSTLKIQPAKLEDSAVYLCASSSRPHWGTDTQYFGPGTRLTVL.

The gene calls are TRBV19 and TRBJ2-3; D is possibly TRBD2 (7 bases). This CDR3 comprises 14 residues. Trimming stripped 4 bases from V and 4 bases from J, with 12 bases between. Per germline, CDR1 LNHDA and CDR2 SQIVND (reference sequence). This CDR3 is CASSRGGPADTQYF. The CDR3 DNA reads TGTGCCAGTAGTAGGGGGGGGCCGGCAGATACGCAGTATTTT.

This clonotype was seen ten or more times. The chain has TRBV9 and TRBJ2-3; 9 nucleotides line up with TRBD2. The trim removed 7 bases at V and 0 bases at J, leaving 3 bases unmatched. The CDR3 covers 14 residues. CDR1 is SGDLS and CDR2 is YYNGEE in the germline V gene. The DNA of the CDR3 is TGTGCCAGCGGCGGGGGGGCAAGCACAGATACGCAGTATTTT. It specifies CASGGGASTDTQYF.

The V and J genes are TRBV18 and TRBJ2-2; 12 bases agree with TRBD2. With V trimmed by 8 bases and J by 1 base, 5 bases remained unmatched. The CDR3 is made up of 16 amino acids. CDR1 is KGHSH and CDR2 is LQKENI in the germline V gene. As DNA, the CDR3 is TGTGCCAGCCGGAGACTAGCGGGGGAGAACACCGGGGAGCTGTTTTTT. Translation gives CASRRLAGENTGELFF.

This clonotype has a count of ten or more. The V and J genes are TRBV4-2 and TRBJ2-2; D may be TRBD2 (5 bases). V was trimmed by 1 base and J by 1 base, leaving 16 bases between them. The CDR3 contains 18 residues. CDR1 and CDR2 from the germline V gene are LGHNA and YNFKEQ. The CDR3 sequence: CASSQAPSSGQNTGELFF. The CDR3 nucleotides are TGTGCCAGCAGCCAAGCCCCGTCGAGCGGTCAGAACACCGGGGAGCTGTTTTTT.

The chain couples TRBV11-2 to TRBJ2-2, with 8 bases identical to TRBD2. The CDR3 is made up of 15 amino acids. The J segment lost 4 bases and the V segment lost 4 bases, leaving 5 bases of the junction unmatched. The germline V gene has CDR1 SGHAT and CDR2 FQNNGV. This chain's CDR3 is CASSSLGGATGELFF. Here the CDR3 DNA reads TGTGCCAGCAGCTCCCTCGGGGGGGCCACCGGGGAGCTGTTTTTT.

The chain couples TRBV5-4 to TRBJ1-1; possible D gene TRBD1, 6 bases. CDR3 length: 15 residues. Germline values: CDR1 SGHNT, CDR2 YYREEE (reference sequence). V was pared by 4 bases and J by 3 bases, with 16 bases between. The CDR3 region has the DNA TGTGCCAGCAGCACCGACAGTTCAGGGGACACTGAAGCTTTCTTT. Its protein product is CASSTDSSGDTEAFF. Supplemented by reference TRBV5-4 and TRBJ1-1, the full variable domain reads ETGVTQSPTHLIKTRGQQVTLRCSSQSGHNTVSWYQQALGQGPQFIFQYYREEENGRGNFPPRFSGLQFPNYSSELNVNALELDDSALYLCASSTDSSGDTEAFFGQGTRLTVV.

The chain joins TRBV27 to TRBJ1-4, with D possibly being TRBD1 (5 bases). Germline loops: CDR1 MNHEY, CDR2 SMNVEV (reference sequence). The CDR3 consists of 15 residues. The V and J ends lost 1 base and 5 bases respectively, with 11 bases between them. The CDR3 nucleotides are TGTGCCAGCAGTTTATACCCGGGACGGAATGAAAAACTGTTTTTT. Its translation: CASSLYPGRNEKLFF.

The chain is built from TRBV10-3 and TRBJ1-5, with 8 nucleotides matching TRBD1. CDR1 is ENHRY, CDR2 SYGVKD, per germline. The CDR3 runs 15 residues. Losses at the gene ends were 1 base for V and 4 bases for J; bases not matched to a gene: 3. Written as DNA, the CDR3 is TGTGCCATCAGTGAGTTGGGACAGGATAATCAGCCCCAGCATTTT. As protein: CAISELGQDNQPQHF.

This clonotype was seen ten or more times. The chain joins TRBV5-4 to TRBJ1-6; the D is unclear. Germline V gene sequence: CDR1 SGHNT, CDR2 YYREEE (reference sequence). This CDR3 is 16 amino acids long. V dropped 4 bases and J dropped 7 bases, with 18 bases sitting between them. In nucleotides, the CDR3 is TGTGCCAGCAGCCTCTCTACCGCGGCAGCGAATTCACCCCTCCACTTT. It is translated as CASSLSTAAANSPLHF. The variable domain in full, completed from reference TRBV5-4 and TRBJ1-6, reads ETGVTQSPTHLIKTRGQQVTLRCSSQSGHNTVSWYQQALGQGPQFIFQYYREEENGRGNFPPRFSGLQFPNYSSELNVNALELDDSALYLCASSLSTAAANSPLHFGNGTRLTVT.

This clonotype came up many times. The chain has TRBV7-8 and TRBJ1-3, with TRBD1 identical over 10 bases. The trim removed 2 bases at V and 4 bases at J, leaving 5 bases unmatched. This CDR3 region has 16 residues. Germline assignment: CDR1 SGHVS and CDR2 FQNEAQ. CDR3 DNA: TGTGCCAGCAGCTTAACCGTGACAGGGGGCGGAAACACCATATATTTT. It is translated as CASSLTVTGGGNTIYF.

The genes are TRBV7-2 and TRBJ2-7, with 9 bases fitting TRBD2. The CDR3 consists of 15 residues. The junction had 8 bases not matched to a gene; V was cut back by 5 bases and J by 3 bases. Per germline, CDR1 SGHTA and CDR2 FQGNSA. Here the CDR3 reads CASSPRPSGNYEQYF. The CDR3 coding sequence is TGTGCCAGCAGCCCAAGGCCTAGCGGGAACTACGAGCAGTACTTC.

This clonotype occurred many times. The chain has TRBV6-2 or TRBV6-3 and TRBJ2-3, with 10 bases that match TRBD2. J gave up 13 bases and V 0 bases, and 4 bases lay outside the gene matches. The CDR3 runs 13 residues. The germline V gene encodes CDR1 MNHEY and CDR2 SVGEGT. As DNA, the CDR3 is TGTGCCAGCAGTTACTCAGGGACTAGCGATGAGTATTTT. It codes for CASSYSGTSDEYF.

V and J are TRBV7-9 and TRBJ2-1; 8 nucleotides match TRBD2. Per germline, CDR1 SEHNR and CDR2 FQNEAQ (reference sequence). This CDR3 has 14 amino acids. The V segment lost 5 bases and the J segment 2 bases; nucleotides outside the gene matches: 2. For the CDR3, the DNA is TGTGCCAGCAGCGTCGGGGGGGCCTACAATGAGCAGTTCTTC. It translates to CASSVGGAYNEQFF.

The chain carries TRBV19 and TRBJ2-5, with 7 bases lining up with TRBD2. CDR1 and CDR2 (germline): LNHDA, SQIVND (reference sequence). The CDR3 runs to 14 residues. After removal of 9 bases from V and 4 bases from J, the junction contained 11 bases not matched to a gene. CDR3 sequence (DNA): TGTGCCAGCCAATCGGGACTACCAGGAGAGACCCAGTACTTC. Protein sequence: CASQSGLPGETQYF.

This clonotype was recorded many times. The chain uses TRBV5-4 and TRBJ2-4, with D possibly being TRBD1 or TRBD2 (5 bases each). CDR3 size: 21 residues. The germline CDR1 and CDR2 sequences are SGHNT and YYREEE (reference sequence). The V end lost 1 base, the J end lost 0 bases, and 26 bases lay between the germline ends. CDR3 nucleotides: TGTGCCAGCAGCTTGAGTTTACACGGGGCTCCCGCAAATATAGCCAAAAACATTCAGTACTTC. This translates into CASSLSLHGAPANIAKNIQYF. The variable domain in full, completed from reference TRBV5-4 and TRBJ2-4, reads ETGVTQSPTHLIKTRGQQVTLRCSSQSGHNTVSWYQQALGQGPQFIFQYYREEENGRGNFPPRFSGLQFPNYSSELNVNALELDDSALYLCASSLSLHGAPANIAKNIQYFGAGTRLSVL.